Shown below are 24 T cell receptor beta chains from a single sample sequenced in a study of beta chain features in type 1 diabetes. Reverse transcribing all isolated RNA meant expressed TCRB transcripts were sequenced. The table came from immunoSEQ multiplex PCR; TCRdb's copy has only in-frame clones and leaves some out. The sample consists of roughly 140,000 clones, 6.5% to 8.5% of them appearing once. Source material: central memory CD4+ T cells from blood. These receptors all come from a woman aged 30 to 39 in good health.

V and J are TRBV5-1 and TRBJ1-2, with a tentative D call TRBD1 (5 bases). Germline CDR1 and CDR2: SGHRS and YFSETQ. Trimming took off 0 bases at V and 5 bases at J, with 14 bases between the two ends. CDR3 length: 15 residues. The CDR3 nucleotides read TGCGCCAGCAGCTTGGATCTGGGGCGCGGATATGGCTACACCTTC. Translating it yields CASSLDLGRGYGYTF. The full variable domain, in which reference TRBV5-1 and TRBJ1-2 provide the parts outside the CDR3, is KAGVTQTPRYLIKTRGQQVTLSCSPISGHRSVSWYQQTPGQGLQFLFEYFSETQRNKGNFPGRFSGRQFSNSRSEMNVSTLELGDSALYLCASSLDLGRGYGYTFGSGTRLTVV.

The chain recombines TRBV7-3 with TRBJ2-2; 7 bases fit TRBD1. Germline CDR1 SGHTA, CDR2 FQGTGA. The V segment lost 4 bases and the J segment 5 bases; nucleotides outside the gene matches: 7. CDR3 length equals 15 residues. The DNA of the CDR3 is TGTGCCAGCAGCTCCTCCACCAGGGGGACCGGGGAGCTGTTTTTT. It specifies CASSSSTRGTGELFF.

This clone was recorded once. The chain uses TRBV19 and TRBJ1-5; no clear D. CDR3 length: 12 residues. Germline V gene data show CDR1 as LNHDA and CDR2 as SQIVND (reference sequence). Trimming took off 6 bases at V and 6 bases at J, with 9 bases between the two ends. DNA for the CDR3: TGTGCCAGTAGCCCCTTCAGTCAGCCCCAGCATTTT. Translated: CASSPFSQPQHF.

This clone was found a few times. The chain is built from TRBV28 and TRBJ2-6, with a weak D call TRBD1 (6 bases). From germline, CDR1 is MDHEN and CDR2 SYDVKM. The V gene lost 6 bases and the J gene lost 2 bases, with 8 bases spanning the gap. The CDR3 runs 14 residues. CDR3 bases: TGTGCCAGCAGCTGGACAGCTGGGGCCAACGTCCTGACTTTC. Translation: CASSWTAGANVLTF.

The V call is TRBV13, the J call TRBJ2-3; 8 nucleotides agree with TRBD2. Trimming cost V 0 bases and J 5 bases; bases outside gene matches: 10. Germline V CDR1 and CDR2: PRHDT, FYEKMQ (reference sequence). This CDR3 contains 17 residues. Written as DNA, the CDR3 is TGTGCCAGCAGCTTAGGCACGGGAGGGCCTCGAGGAGATACGCAGTATTTT. This sequence encodes CASSLGTGGPRGDTQYF.

This clone was picked up a small number of times. The chain links TRBV11-1 to TRBJ2-2; 7 nucleotides line up with TRBD2. V dropped 0 bases and J dropped 4; count of bases not matched to a gene: 8. Per germline, CDR1 SGHAT and CDR2 FQDESV (reference sequence). The CDR3 length is 17 residues. CDR3: CASSLALGLVGTGELFF. In DNA, the CDR3 is TGTGCCAGCAGCTTAGCGCTCGGACTAGTTGGCACCGGGGAGCTGTTTTTT.

This clone has only a few counts. This chain uses TRBV19 with TRBJ2-3; TRBD1 might be the D (6 bases). Trimming took off 7 bases at V and 0 bases at J, with 14 bases between the two ends. In germline, CDR1 is LNHDA, CDR2 SQIVND (reference sequence). This CDR3 comprises 15 residues. CDR3 protein: CASKLWDTSTDTQYF. The CDR3 nucleotides are TGTGCCAGTAAACTTTGGGACACTAGCACAGATACGCAGTATTTT.

Only a few counts were recorded for this clone. The J gene is TRBJ1-2, the V gene TRBV9, with D uncertain. CDR3 size: 13 residues. Trimming left V 0 bases short and J 4 bases short, with 7 bases between. Germline V CDR1 and CDR2: SGDLS, YYNGEE. The chain's CDR3 is CASSVGTGYGYTF. CDR3 in DNA: TGTGCCAGCAGCGTAGGAACGGGCTATGGCTACACCTTC. The full variable domain, rest sourced from reference TRBV9 and TRBJ1-2, is DSGVTQTPKHLITATGQRVTLRCSPRSGDLSVYWYQQSLDQGLQFLIQYYNGEERAKGNILERFSAQQFPDLHSELNLSSLELGDSALYFCASSVGTGYGYTFGSGTRLTVV.

This clone was detected a few times. This rearrangement joins TRBV15 to TRBJ2-5, with 12 positions matching TRBD2. CDR3 size: 15 residues. CDR1 is LNHNV and CDR2 is YYDKDF in the germline V gene (reference sequence). V dropped 0 bases and J dropped 5; count of bases not matched to a gene: 1. In DNA, the CDR3 is TGTGCCACCAGCAGAGAACTAGCGGGAGGTGAGACCCAGTACTTC. Encoded protein: CATSRELAGGETQYF.

The chain joins TRBV7-2 to TRBJ2-2, with a weak D call TRBD1 (5 bases). V lost 7 bases, J lost 2 bases, and 8 bases lay in between. This CDR3 has 13 amino acids. In germline, CDR1 is SGHTA, CDR2 FQGNSA. CDR3 in amino acids: CASTTVNTGELFF. CDR3 in DNA: TGTGCCAGCACGACAGTTAACACCGGGGAGCTGTTTTTT.

The V call is TRBV7-9, the J call TRBJ2-1; possible D gene TRBD2, 7 bases. The CDR3 extends over 14 amino acids. The germline V and J ends were trimmed by 6 bases and 8 bases, with 17 bases remaining between them. Germline V gives CDR1 SEHNR, CDR2 FQNEAQ (reference sequence). The CDR3 region is CASSLGTGGHEQFF. The CDR3 coding sequence is TGTGCCAGCAGTCTAGGGACGGGGGGCCATGAGCAGTTCTTC.

This clone was counted only a few times. This rearrangement joins TRBV7-3 to TRBJ2-5; D remains unclear. V lost 2 bases to trimming and J lost 3 bases, with 13 bases between them. The germline gives CDR1 SGHTA, CDR2 FQGTGA. There are 15 residues in the CDR3. CDR3 DNA: TGTGCCAGCAGCTTAGGTTTACTCGGTAAAGAGACCCAGTACTTC. This codes for CASSLGLLGKETQYF. Supplemented by reference TRBV7-3 and TRBJ2-5, the full variable domain reads GAGVSQTPSNKVTEKGKYVELRCDPISGHTALYWYRQSLGQGPEFLIYFQGTGAADDSGLPNDRFFAVRPEGSVSTLKIQRTERGDSAVYLCASSLGLLGKETQYFGPGTRLLVL.

This clone was counted a few times. This chain links TRBV28 with TRBJ2-5; 7 bases are a match to TRBD2. The end of the DNA is better explained by TRBJ2-7, so the J call may be wrong. The CDR3 sequence is 13 residues long. The V gene's germline CDR1 is MDHEN and CDR2 SYDVKM. Here the CDR3 DNA reads TGTGCCAGTATCCTCGGCGGGAGACCCGAGCAGTACTTC. It encodes CASILGGRPEQYF.

This chain uses TRBV15 with TRBJ1-4; D is unclear. With 4 bases removed from V and 0 bases from J, the gap between germline ends came to 12 bases. The CDR3 is 16 residues long. The germline V gene encodes CDR1 LNHNV and CDR2 YYDKDF (reference sequence). CDR3 bases: TGTGCCACCAGCACGTCGGTCGGAGCAACTAATGAAAAACTGTTTTTT. Its protein product is CATSTSVGATNEKLFF.

Notes on this clone: The identical CDR3 is also encoded by other nucleotide sequences in the sample. The rearrangement joins TRBV28 to TRBJ1-2; maybe TRBD1 (6 bases). V was pared by 3 bases and J by 5 bases, with 7 bases between. CDR3 length equals 12 residues. The germline gives CDR1 MDHEN, CDR2 SYDVKM. The CDR3: CASSFQGYGYTF. The DNA for the CDR3 is TGTGCCAGCAGTTTTCAGGGGTATGGCTACACCTTC.

The J gene is TRBJ2-7, the V gene TRBV9; 11 positions agree with TRBD2. The trim removed 4 bases at V and 3 bases at J, leaving 18 bases unmatched. Germline V gene data show CDR1 as SGDLS and CDR2 as YYNGEE. This CDR3 spans 19 amino acids. The CDR3: CASSPRGSGRADGFYEQYF. The DNA for the CDR3 is TGTGCCAGCAGCCCCCGGGGTAGCGGGAGGGCCGATGGGTTCTACGAGCAGTACTTC. The variable domain in full, completed from reference TRBV9 and TRBJ2-7, reads DSGVTQTPKHLITATGQRVTLRCSPRSGDLSVYWYQQSLDQGLQFLIQYYNGEERAKGNILERFSAQQFPDLHSELNLSSLELGDSALYFCASSPRGSGRADGFYEQYFGPGTRLTVT.

The chain is built from TRBV2 and TRBJ2-3; TRBD2 might be the D (5 bases). Trimming left V 6 bases short and J 3 bases short, with 7 bases between. Germline lookup yields CDR1 SNHLY and CDR2 FYNNEI. The CDR3 extends over 12 amino acids. CDR3 coding DNA: TGTGCCAGCAGGCCGGGAACAGATACGCAGTATTTT. This codes for CASRPGTDTQYF. The full variable domain, completed using reference TRBV2 and TRBJ2-3, is EPEVTQTPSHQVTQMGQEVILRCVPISNHLYFYWYRQILGQKVEFLVSFYNNEISEKSEIFDDQFSVERPDGSNFTLKIRSTKLEDSAMYFCASRPGTDTQYFGPGTRLTVL.

The chain is built from TRBV25-1 and TRBJ2-5, with 8 positions matching TRBD2. V dropped 4 bases and J dropped 2; count of bases not matched to a gene: 15. This CDR3 region has 18 residues. Germline V gene data show CDR1 as MGHDK and CDR2 as SYGVNS. The CDR3 DNA reads TGTGCCAGCAGTGCCTCTTGGCTGAGCGGGGGTCTACAAGAGACCCAGTACTTC. Protein: CASSASWLSGGLQETQYF.

This chain uses TRBV19 with TRBJ1-2; D not certain. Germline V lookup: CDR1 LNHDA, CDR2 SQIVND (reference sequence). CDR3 length: 15 residues. Trimming left V 5 bases short and J 4 bases short, with 17 bases between. The CDR3 DNA reads as TGTGCCAGTAGTTCTACTGCCGGTCCAAGCTATGGCTACACCTTC. This translates into CASSSTAGPSYGYTF.

This clone was seen only a few times. The chain is built from TRBV4-2 and TRBJ2-7; D is ambiguous. V lost 1 base and J lost 3, with 4 bases in between. The CDR3 has 12 residues. Germline CDR1 LGHNA, CDR2 YNFKEQ. The CDR3 DNA reads as TGTGCCAGCAGCCAAGGACTCTACGAGCAGTACTTC. Protein product: CASSQGLYEQYF.

This clone was detected only a few times. The J gene is TRBJ1-1, the V gene TRBV14; D is unclear. This CDR3 spans 13 amino acids. Germline assignment: CDR1 SGHDN and CDR2 FVKESK. Trimming stripped 8 bases from V and 0 bases from J, with 10 bases between. The CDR3 spells CASAKYMNTEAFF. The CDR3 coding sequence is TGTGCCAGCGCAAAGTACATGAACACTGAAGCTTTCTTT.

This clone was seen a handful of times. Within the sample, other DNA sequences also encode this same CDR3. V is TRBV15 and J is TRBJ2-7; D possibly corresponds to TRBD1 (5 bases). V shed 0 bases and J shed 3 bases, with 6 bases lying between them. Per the germline V gene, CDR1 is LNHNV and CDR2 is YYDKDF (reference sequence). This CDR3 has 13 residues. CDR3 nucleotides: TGTGCCACCAGCAGAGATACAGGCTACGAGCAGTACTTC. Encoded protein: CATSRDTGYEQYF.

This clone was counted only a few times. This rearrangement joins TRBV6-6 to TRBJ2-7; 12 positions match TRBD2. Losses at the gene ends were 5 bases for V and 7 bases for J; bases not matched to a gene: 9. Germline lookup yields CDR1 MNHNY and CDR2 SVGAGI (reference sequence). This CDR3 has 15 residues. DNA for the CDR3: TGTGCCAGCAGTCCAACGACTAGCGGGGGAAATGAGCAGTACTTC. Its protein product is CASSPTTSGGNEQYF.

The rearrangement uses TRBV29-1 and TRBJ2-5; D may be TRBD1 (7 bases). V was pared by 6 bases and J by 4 bases, with 15 bases between. This CDR3 has 13 residues. Germline CDR1 is SQVTM and CDR2 is ANQGSEA. The CDR3 sequence: CSVEGARGETQYF. The CDR3 DNA reads as TGCAGCGTGGAGGGGGCTCGGGGAGAGACCCAGTACTTC.